The clone carrying this T cell receptor beta chain was detected only a few times. The data were obtained in a study of T cell clonotyping in hematopoietic cell transplantation. Assay: immunoSEQ multiplex PCR; the TCRdb copy retains only in-frame clones and omits some. This table has 6,500 to 10,000 clones, about 60% appearing once. The trim removed 4 bases at V and 6 bases at J, leaving 9 bases unmatched. CDR1 is SGHNT and CDR2 is YYREEE in the germline V gene (reference sequence). The CDR3 runs to 15 residues. The J gene is TRBJ2-1, the V gene TRBV5-4; 8 positions agree with TRBD1. This TCR derives from a male patient aged 55 to 70 who had an allogeneic stem cell transplant from an unrelated donor, so the T cells may come from the graft donor. Some clones in this sample may be carry-over from other donors' samples. The sequences come from peripheral blood mononuclear cells, collected 100 days after allogeneic stem cell transplant. The CDR3 bases are TGTGCCAGCAGCCATGGACAGGGTGGTCGCAATGAGCAGTTCTTC. Translated: CASSHGQGGRNEQFF.